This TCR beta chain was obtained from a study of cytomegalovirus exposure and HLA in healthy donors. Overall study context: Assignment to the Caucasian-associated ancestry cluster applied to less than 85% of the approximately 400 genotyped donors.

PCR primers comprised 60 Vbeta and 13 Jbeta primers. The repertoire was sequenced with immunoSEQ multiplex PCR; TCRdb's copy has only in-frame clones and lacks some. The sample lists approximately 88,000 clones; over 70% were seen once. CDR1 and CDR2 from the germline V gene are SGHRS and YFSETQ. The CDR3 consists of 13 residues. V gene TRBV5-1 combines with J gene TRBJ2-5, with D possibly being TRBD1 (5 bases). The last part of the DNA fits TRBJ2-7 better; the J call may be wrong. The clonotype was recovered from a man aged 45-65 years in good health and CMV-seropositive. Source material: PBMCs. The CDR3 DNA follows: TGCGCCAGCAGCCCCTCAGGGTACTACGAGCAGTACTTC. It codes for CASSPSGYYEQYF.